Listed here are 25 T cell receptor beta chains from one sample, sequenced in a study of post-analysis software for immune sequencing data. These TCRs' antigens remain unknown. Study observations and caveats: Among about 5 TRBV segments more frequent in patients than controls were TRBV5-6, TRBV5-1 and TRBV20-1.

Prepared TCR beta cDNA libraries contained unique molecular identifiers. Via MiXCR, TCRdb re-called the PCR reads, giving one row per CDR3 protein. This sample has approximately 770,000 distinct CDR3 sequences, with 35% to 55% found just once. The sequencing input was blood. The receptor set was obtained from a girl between 10 and 17 years old with multiple sclerosis.

The chain employs TRBV7-6 and TRBJ2-1; D tentatively fits TRBD1 or TRBD2 (5 bases each). V was clipped by 1 base and J by 1 base, with 11 bases between them. The CDR3 is 16 amino acids. Germline V CDR1 and CDR2: SGHVS, FNYEAQ. The CDR3 DNA reads TGTGCCAGCAGCTTAGTTGGGGGAGAGTCCTACAATGAGCAGTTCTTC. Translation gives CASSLVGGESYNEQFF.

This clonotype came up once. The CDR3 bases are TGTGCCAGCAGTCACGGGAGGGAAGCTTTCTTT. It codes for CASSHGREAFF. The chain couples TRBV27 to TRBJ1-1; D is unclear. The CDR3 runs 11 residues. CDR1 and CDR2 (germline): MNHEY, SMNVEV (reference sequence). The ends were cut back, 5 bases at V and 8 bases at J, with 9 bases in the middle.

This clonotype occurred a few times. The chain combines TRBV27 with TRBJ2-1; TRBD1 matches 9 bases. The V segment lost 2 bases and the J segment 6 bases; nucleotides outside the gene matches: 11. CDR3 length: 17 amino acids. CDR1 is MNHEY, CDR2 SMNVEV, per germline (reference sequence). This chain's CDR3 is CASSLRMRDRALNEQFF. The DNA of the CDR3 is TGTGCCAGCAGTTTACGAATGAGGGACAGGGCGCTCAATGAGCAGTTCTTC.

CDR3 sequence reads: CSARDQAGPSYEQYF. In DNA, the CDR3 is TGCAGTGCTAGAGATCAGGCGGGGCCCTCCTACGAGCAGTACTTC. The chain has TRBV20-1 and TRBJ2-7, with D perhaps TRBD2 (6 bases). CDR1 and CDR2 (germline): DFQATT, SNEGSKA (reference sequence). This CDR3 spans 15 amino acids. Trimming removed 0 bases at V and 0 bases at J, with 12 bases between.

The chain combines TRBV7-9 with TRBJ2-7, with TRBD1 matching over 8 bases. Germline-derived CDR1 and CDR2 are SEHNR and FQNEAQ (reference sequence). V trimming: 5 bases; J trimming: 6 bases; junction bases outside the gene matches: 6. The CDR3 is 13 residues long. The CDR3 sequence: CASSPGQVTEQYF. The DNA of the CDR3 is TGTGCCAGCAGCCCGGGACAGGTAACCGAGCAGTACTTC.

This clonotype has just a few counts. V and J are TRBV11-1 and TRBJ2-5; 8 positions agree with TRBD1. Germline assignment: CDR1 SGHAT and CDR2 FQDESV (reference sequence). J was trimmed by 9 bases and V by 5 bases; bases with no gene match: 14. The CDR3 has 15 residues. In nucleotides, the CDR3 is TGTGCCAGCAGCCCCACTCAGGGGGCGATTGCGGCCCAGTACTTC. This translates into CASSPTQGAIAAQYF.

This rearrangement joins TRBV5-8 to TRBJ2-5, with 7 positions matching TRBD2. The CDR3 loop spans 15 amino acids. The V and J ends lost 6 bases and 1 base, in that order; junction bases with no gene match: 9. Germline loops: CDR1 SGHTS, CDR2 YDEGEE. CDR3 in DNA: TGTGCCAGCACCCACTCTAGCGGAGTCCAAGAGACCCAGTACTTC. It codes for CASTHSSGVQETQYF.

DNA for the CDR3: TGTGCCAGCAGTTTAGGGCCTAGCGGGGTGTACAATGAGCAGTTCTTC. It encodes CASSLGPSGVYNEQFF. V gene TRBV12-3 or TRBV12-4 combines with J gene TRBJ2-1; 9 bases are shared with TRBD2. Trimming took 1 base from V and 4 from J; bases not matched to a gene: 5. The CDR3 has 16 residues.

This clonotype was counted a few times. V is TRBV6-2 or TRBV6-3 and J is TRBJ2-4; D is undetermined. CDR3 length: 15 amino acids. Deletions cut 6 bases from V and 0 bases from J, with 12 bases between. CDR1 MNHEY and CDR2 SVGEGT come from the germline V gene. CDR3 DNA: TGTGCCAGCAGGAGGTCGATCGTAGCCAAAAACATTCAGTACTTC. Translating gives CASRRSIVAKNIQYF.

V usage is TRBV6-1 and J usage is TRBJ2-1; 9 positions agree with TRBD1. The CDR3 consists of 15 residues. The junction had 9 bases not matched to a gene; V was cut back by 5 bases and J by 7 bases. CDR1 MNHNS and CDR2 SASEGT come from the germline V gene. The CDR3 here is CASSPGQGKINEQFF. CDR3 in DNA: TGTGCCAGCAGTCCAGGACAGGGGAAGATTAATGAGCAGTTCTTC.

This clonotype was observed a few times. J is TRBJ1-5 and V is TRBV10-3; unclear D gene. CDR3 length: 13 amino acids. Trimming stripped 3 bases from V and 3 bases from J, with 6 bases between. CDR1 is ENHRY and CDR2 is SYGVKD in the germline V gene. CDR3 in amino acids: CAISDSFNQPQHF. The CDR3 DNA is TGTGCCATCAGTGACAGTTTCAATCAGCCCCAGCATTTT.

The V and J genes are TRBV7-2 and TRBJ2-4; the match to TRBD1 covers 7 bases. Trimming at V came to 5 bases and at J to 7 bases, leaving 11 bases not matched to a gene. This CDR3 is 15 amino acids long. The germline gives CDR1 SGHTA, CDR2 FQGNSA. The CDR3 is CASSPLTGAFNIQYF. CDR3 sequence (DNA): TGTGCCAGCAGCCCCTTAACAGGGGCGTTTAACATTCAGTACTTC.

The table lists this clonotype with many counts. This sequence joins TRBV12-3 or TRBV12-4 and TRBJ2-5, with 7 bases that match TRBD1. Losses at the gene ends were 4 bases for V and 5 bases for J; bases not matched to a gene: 10. This CDR3 contains 15 residues. The CDR3 coding sequence is TGTGCCAGCAGTTCCTCCAGGGGGAGTGTTGAGACCCAGTACTTC. Protein sequence: CASSSSRGSVETQYF.

The V call is TRBV2, the J call TRBJ2-5; 8 nucleotides match TRBD1. The DNA end favors TRBJ2-7, so the J call may be wrong. This CDR3 contains 14 residues. Germline CDR1 is SNHLY and CDR2 is FYNNEI. The CDR3 spells CASSGGQVPYEQYF. DNA for the CDR3: TGTGCCAGCAGTGGGGGACAGGTACCCTACGAGCAGTACTTC.

With respect to this clonotype: A much larger clonotype is one base distant, so this may be a read error. The chain has TRBV29-1 and TRBJ1-2; D not certain. This CDR3 has 13 amino acids. Germline CDR1 SQVTM, CDR2 ANQGSEA. Trimming cost V 5 bases and J 5 bases, with 15 bases left between them. The DNA of the CDR3 is TGCAGCGTTCGAGGTTCTGCCACTTATGGCTACACCTTC. It specifies CSVRGSATYGYTF.

This clonotype was found a few times. V is TRBV25-1 and J is TRBJ1-2; D perhaps matches TRBD1 (6 bases). Per germline, CDR1 MGHDK and CDR2 SYGVNS. This CDR3 has 14 amino acids. V was clipped by 6 bases and J by 4 bases, with 15 bases between them. The CDR3 region has the DNA TGTGCCAGCAGACCAACACAGGGATCCTATGGCTACACCTTC. This codes for CASRPTQGSYGYTF.

The chain uses TRBV20-1 and TRBJ1-4, with D maybe TRBD1 (5 bases). CDR1 is DFQATT, CDR2 SNEGSKA, per germline (reference sequence). The CDR3 totals 14 residues. V was clipped by 1 base and J by 2 bases, with 8 bases between them. The CDR3 region has the DNA TGCAGTGCTAGAGGGGGGGTGACTAATGAAAAACTGTTTTTT. Its protein is CSARGGVTNEKLFF.

The V gene is TRBV10-3, the J gene TRBJ2-7; the match to TRBD2 covers 8 bases. V lost 2 bases to trimming and J lost 7 bases; unmatched junction nucleotides: 7. This CDR3 contains 14 residues. Germline V gives CDR1 ENHRY, CDR2 SYGVKD. This CDR3 is CAISETSGGNEQYF. The CDR3 coding sequence is TGTGCCATCAGTGAGACTAGCGGAGGCAATGAGCAGTACTTC.

This clonotype came up a few times. The CDR3 nucleotides are TGCGCCAGCAGCCCGATTGACAGGGGGCACTATGGCTACACCTTC. It codes for CASSPIDRGHYGYTF. This sequence joins TRBV4-1 and TRBJ1-2, with 10 bases fitting TRBD1. The junction had 5 bases not matched to a gene; V was cut back by 4 bases and J by 3 bases. Germline V gene data show CDR1 as MGHRA and CDR2 as YSYEKL. The CDR3 has 15 amino acids.

This clonotype was observed a handful of times. The J gene is TRBJ2-5, the V gene TRBV20-1; maybe TRBD1 (5 bases). The CDR3 runs to 16 residues. Germline loops: CDR1 DFQATT, CDR2 SNEGSKA (reference sequence). Trimming removed 0 bases at V and 5 bases at J, with 19 bases between. CDR3 loop: CSARDLRIQVQETQYF. The CDR3 DNA follows: TGCAGTGCTAGAGATCTTCGGATACAGGTCCAGGAGACCCAGTACTTC.

The chain uses TRBV29-1 and TRBJ1-1; TRBD1 might be the D (5 bases). The CDR3 has 15 amino acids. The V and J ends lost 7 bases and 5 bases respectively, with 23 bases between them. Germline CDR1 and CDR2: SQVTM and ANQGSEA. CDR3 loop: CSAPDMVQGVTEAFF. As DNA, the CDR3 is TGCAGCGCTCCCGATATGGTGCAGGGCGTAACTGAAGCTTTCTTT.

The V and J genes are TRBV24-1 and TRBJ2-2; D unresolved. V dropped 7 bases and J dropped 5 bases, with 10 bases sitting between them. Germline V gene sequence: CDR1 KGHDR, CDR2 SFDVKD. The CDR3 consists of 13 residues. This CDR3 reads CATSHTWTGELFF. As DNA, the CDR3 is TGTGCCACCAGCCACACATGGACCGGGGAGCTGTTTTTT.

The V gene is TRBV6-2 or TRBV6-3, the J gene TRBJ2-1; the D call may be TRBD1 or TRBD2 (5 bases each). This CDR3 has 16 residues. Germline lookup yields CDR1 MNHEY and CDR2 SVGEGT. Trimming took off 0 bases at V and 0 bases at J, with 9 bases between the two ends. The CDR3 nucleotides read TGTGCCAGCAGTTACTCCGGGACCACCTCCTACAATGAGCAGTTCTTC. Translated, it gives CASSYSGTTSYNEQFF.

V and J are TRBV20-1 and TRBJ2-5; D is perhaps TRBD2 (6 bases). The germline gives CDR1 DFQATT, CDR2 SNEGSKA (reference sequence). The V end was cut by 6 bases, the J end by 0 bases, with 17 bases between. The length of the CDR3 is 15 residues. The CDR3 DNA reads TGCAGTGCCCCGGGCGGGGAAATGTACCAAGAGACCCAGTACTTC. This codes for CSAPGGEMYQETQYF.

This clonotype has a handful of counts. The V and J genes are TRBV6-2 or TRBV6-3 and TRBJ2-5; 9 bases agree with TRBD2. The CDR3 runs 14 residues. Unmatched junction bases numbered 9, after V lost 2 bases and J lost 11 bases. Looked up from germline, CDR1 is MNHEY and CDR2 is SVGEGT. The CDR3 spells CASSYGREGPDQYF. The DNA of the CDR3 is TGTGCCAGCAGTTACGGGCGGGAGGGCCCCGATCAGTACTTC.